The next 4 T cell receptor beta chains were all read from a single sample in a study of blood T cell repertoires in COVID-19. Only in-frame clones appear in the TCRdb table, and some are missing; sequencing was by immunoSEQ multiplex PCR. The sample comprises some 74,000 clones, 60% to 80% of which are singletons, and 12% rests with the top ten. Material for sequencing was peripheral blood. All receptors derive from a human donor in a cohort sampled during active COVID-19.

As to this clone: The sample holds other DNA sequences that translate to the same CDR3. The chain uses TRBV7-2 and TRBJ2-1; 11 positions match TRBD2. Germline loops: CDR1 SGHTA, CDR2 FQGNSA. This CDR3 region has 17 residues. Trimming removed 0 bases from V and 7 bases from J; junction bases left unmatched: 8. CDR3 region: CASSLALGLAGGNEQFF. The CDR3 nucleotides read TGTGCCAGCAGCTTAGCCCTGGGCCTAGCGGGGGGTAATGAGCAGTTCTTC.

The chain recombines TRBV28 with TRBJ1-2; D is undetermined. The CDR3 has 11 amino acids. Germline values: CDR1 MDHEN, CDR2 SYDVKM. V was pared by 2 bases and J by 7 bases, with 5 bases between. The CDR3 loop is CASSLGFGYTF. In DNA, the CDR3 is TGTGCCAGCAGTTTAGGCTTTGGCTACACCTTC.

The chain is built from TRBV6-5 and TRBJ2-3; 7 nucleotides align to TRBD1. The J segment lost 7 bases and the V segment lost 6 bases, leaving 13 bases of the junction unmatched. Per germline, CDR1 MNHEY and CDR2 SVGAGI. CDR3 size: 15 residues. The CDR3 reads CASSSRTGLRYTQYF. Written as DNA, the CDR3 is TGTGCCAGCAGCTCCCGGACAGGTTTGCGTTATACGCAGTATTTT.

The rearrangement joins TRBV5-1 to TRBJ2-1; D is possibly TRBD2 (7 bases). Trimming removed 9 bases at V and 7 bases at J, with 20 bases between. Germline CDR1 reads SGHRS; CDR2 reads YFSETQ. This CDR3 is 14 amino acids long. The CDR3 DNA reads as TGCGCCACTAAAGAGGGGGGGTCCTTGAATGAGCAGTTCTTC. Amino acids: CATKEGGSLNEQFF. Full variable domain (outside the CDR3, taken from reference TRBV5-1 and TRBJ2-1): KAGVTQTPRYLIKTRGQQVTLSCSPISGHRSVSWYQQTPGQGLQFLFEYFSETQRNKGNFPGRFSGRQFSNSRSEMNVSTLELGDSALYLCATKEGGSLNEQFFGPGTRLTVL.